A selection of T cell receptor beta chains follows, all from one sample in a study of blood T cell repertoires in COVID-19. The assay was immunoSEQ multiplex PCR, and TCRdb's table has in-frame clones only and misses some. This table has under 85,000 clones, more than 60% appearing once. The sequenced sample was peripheral blood. These receptors originate from a human donor in a cohort sampled during active COVID-19. CDR3s include the opening cysteine and the closing phenylalanine or tryptophan. A D gene is named only where the DNA matches it firmly. Part of the rows lack a size; the others show once, few, many or a class for expanded clones.

j_gene,abundance,v_gene,d_gene,len,CDR3aa,CDR3nt
TRBJ2-1,NA,TRBV19,NA,14,CASSMGGDYNEQFF,TGTGCCAGTAGTATGGGTGGAGATTACAATGAGCAGTTCTTC
TRBJ2-7,NA,TRBV28,TRBD1,15,CASRRDRGLSYEQYF,TGTGCCAGCAGACGGGACAGGGGCCTCTCCTACGAGCAGTACTTC
TRBJ1-2,NA,TRBV10-3,TRBD1,14,CAISEVGTGSGYTF,TGTGCCATCAGTGAGGTGGGGACAGGGTCCGGCTACACCTTC
TRBJ1-1,few,TRBV2,TRBD1,15,CASRNGQGRNTEAFF,TGTGCCAGCAGAAACGGACAGGGCCGGAACACTGAAGCTTTCTTT
TRBJ2-7,few,TRBV13,NA,15,CASSLGGQSSYEQYF,TGTGCCAGCAGCTTAGGCGGACAGAGCTCCTACGAGCAGTACTTC
TRBJ2-6,NA,TRBV9,NA,15,CASSFRGAGANVLTF,TGTGCCAGCAGCTTCAGGGGTGCTGGGGCCAACGTCCTGACTTTC
TRBJ1-4,NA,TRBV5-1,NA,15,CASSLTYQGHEKLFF,TGCGCCAGCAGCTTAACTTATCAGGGGCACGAAAAACTGTTTTTT
TRBJ2-5,NA,TRBV6-2/TRBV6-3,TRBD1,13,CASSGTVQETQYF,TGTGCCAGCAGTGGGACAGTCCAAGAGACCCAGTACTTC
TRBJ2-3,NA,TRBV19,NA,17,CASASAVGGGHTDTQYF,TGTGCCAGTGCTTCGGCCGTTGGGGGGGGGCACACAGATACGCAGTATTTT
TRBJ1-1,NA,TRBV5-1,NA,16,CASSLEGPPGKTEAFF,TGCGCCAGCAGCTTGGAAGGACCCCCCGGGAAAACTGAAGCTTTCTTT
TRBJ2-7,NA,TRBV6-5,TRBD1,14,CASTGTGGIGEQYF,TGTGCCAGCACGGGGACAGGGGGTATTGGCGAGCAGTACTTC
TRBJ1-4,NA,TRBV15,TRBD1,17,CATSKTGEGATNEKLFF,TGTGCCACCAGTAAGACAGGGGAGGGCGCAACTAATGAAAAACTGTTTTTT
TRBJ1-2,NA,TRBV5-4,NA,16,CASSPAGGLSNYGYTF,TGTGCCAGCAGCCCAGCTGGAGGGTTATCTAACTATGGCTACACCTTC
TRBJ1-1,few,TRBV5-1,NA,13,CASSFAGLEEAFF,TGCGCCAGCAGCTTCGCGGGTTTGGAGGAGGCTTTCTTT
TRBJ2-3,NA,TRBV11-2,NA,12,CASARGGDTQYF,TGTGCCAGCGCTAGAGGAGGTGATACGCAGTATTTT
TRBJ1-4,NA,TRBV7-6,NA,13,CASRRVTNEKLFF,TGTGCCAGCAGACGAGTCACTAATGAAAAACTGTTTTTT
TRBJ2-7,few,TRBV21-1,NA,14,CASSKGETCYEQYF,TGTGCCAGCAGCAAAGGAGAGACATGCTACGAGCAGTACTTC
TRBJ2-7,few,TRBV5-5,NA,12,CASSLVGYEQYF,TGTGCCAGCAGCTTGGTCGGCTACGAGCAGTACTTC
TRBJ2-3,NA,TRBV5-1,TRBD2,16,CASSPPTSGGTDTQYF,TGCGCCAGCAGCCCCCCAACTAGCGGCGGCACAGATACGCAGTATTTT
TRBJ2-3,once,TRBV19,NA,14,CASSNRLVADTQYF,TGTGCCAGTAGTAATCGACTAGTGGCAGATACGCAGTATTTT
TRBJ1-2,NA,TRBV24-1,TRBD1,13,CATSDSRQGRYTF,TGTGCCACCAGTGATTCCCGACAGGGTCGCTACACCTTC
TRBJ2-1,NA,TRBV6-4,TRBD1,15,CASSRLQGSYNEQFF,TGTGCCAGCAGCCGTCTACAGGGGTCCTACAATGAGCAGTTCTTC
TRBJ2-7,NA,TRBV25-1,TRBD1,16,CASSESGQVNCYEQYF,TGTGCCAGCAGTGAGTCCGGACAGGTGAATTGCTACGAGCAGTACTTC
TRBJ2-1,NA,TRBV19,TRBD2,14,CASNRLAGAHEQFF,TGTGCCAGCAATAGACTAGCGGGGGCCCATGAGCAGTTCTTC
TRBJ2-7,few,TRBV9,NA,14,CASSVAPGHYEQYF,TGTGCCAGCAGCGTAGCTCCGGGACACTACGAGCAGTACTTC
TRBJ2-5,NA,TRBV5-1,TRBD2,16,CASSWGTRGGGETQYF,TGCGCCAGCAGCTGGGGGACTCGCGGGGGAGGGGAGACCCAGTACTTC
TRBJ2-7,once,TRBV10-3,NA,16,CAIRNPGEGEFYEQYF,TGTGCCATCAGAAATCCGGGGGAGGGGGAGTTTTACGAGCAGTACTTC
TRBJ1-1,NA,TRBV5-1,NA,14,CASSSQGMNTEAFF,TGCGCCAGCAGCTCCCAGGGAATGAACACTGAAGCTTTCTTT
TRBJ2-5,NA,TRBV7-2,TRBD2,13,CASSPTSGGYQYF,TGTGCCAGCAGCCCTACTAGCGGGGGGTACCAGTACTTC
TRBJ1-1,once,TRBV6-5,NA,15,CASSYSRGLSTEAFF,TGTGCCAGCAGTTACTCTCGGGGTTTAAGCACTGAAGCTTTCTTT
TRBJ1-1,NA,TRBV18,NA,14,CASSPQGYNTEAFF,TGTGCCAGCTCTCCTCAGGGATATAACACTGAAGCTTTCTTT
TRBJ2-7,NA,TRBV5-1,TRBD1,15,CASSLSGGGGYEQYF,TGCGCCAGCAGCTTGTCAGGGGGCGGTGGCTACGAGCAGTACTTC
TRBJ1-1,NA,TRBV6-5,NA,15,CASSYGGVGNTEAFF,TGTGCCAGCAGTTACGGAGGGGTTGGGAACACTGAAGCTTTCTTT
TRBJ1-3,NA,TRBV5-1,NA,14,CASSFEPVGGTIYF,TGCGCCAGCAGCTTTGAACCGGTTGGAGGCACCATATATTTT
TRBJ2-7,NA,TRBV7-2,NA,15,CASSLGQGSPYEQYF,TGTGCCAGCAGCTTAGGGCAGGGTTCCCCATACGAGCAGTACTTC
TRBJ1-5,few,TRBV27,NA,14,CASSSGISNQPQHF,TGTGCCAGCAGTTCAGGGATTAGCAATCAGCCCCAGCATTTT
TRBJ2-7,NA,TRBV27,TRBD2,15,CASSNTGTSGVEQYF,TGTGCCAGCAGTAACACCGGGACTAGCGGGGTCGAGCAGTACTTC
TRBJ2-2,NA,TRBV5-6,NA,16,CASSLVVRTNTGELFF,TGTGCCAGCAGCTTGGTGGTGCGGACGAACACCGGGGAGCTGTTTTTT
TRBJ2-3,NA,TRBV5-1,NA,14,CASSLPQSTDTQYF,TGCGCCAGCAGCTTGCCCCAATCCACAGATACGCAGTATTTT
TRBJ2-5,NA,TRBV9,NA,18,CASSVDGRASYHQETQYF,TGTGCCAGCAGCGTAGATGGCAGGGCGTCCTATCACCAAGAGACCCAGTACTTC
TRBJ1-5,NA,TRBV21-1,NA,23,CASSNQLEACREGDRLSNQPQHF,TGTGCCAGCAGCAACCAACTGGAGGCCTGTAGAGAGGGGGATCGGCTTAGCAATCAGCCCCAGCATTTT
TRBJ1-3,NA,TRBV9,NA,16,CASSVVWGLPGNTIYF,TGTGCCAGCAGCGTAGTCTGGGGGCTCCCTGGAAACACCATATATTTT
TRBJ1-1,NA,TRBV19,NA,12,CASTNRGFEAFF,TGTGCCAGTACCAACCGAGGATTTGAAGCTTTCTTT
TRBJ2-2,NA,TRBV4-1,TRBD2,15,CASTLAGTNTGELFF,TGCGCCAGCACCTTAGCGGGGACGAACACCGGGGAGCTGTTTTTT
TRBJ2-3,once,TRBV6-5,TRBD2,15,CASISGGLGTDTQYF,TGTGCCAGCATCAGCGGGGGCCTGGGCACAGATACGCAGTATTTT